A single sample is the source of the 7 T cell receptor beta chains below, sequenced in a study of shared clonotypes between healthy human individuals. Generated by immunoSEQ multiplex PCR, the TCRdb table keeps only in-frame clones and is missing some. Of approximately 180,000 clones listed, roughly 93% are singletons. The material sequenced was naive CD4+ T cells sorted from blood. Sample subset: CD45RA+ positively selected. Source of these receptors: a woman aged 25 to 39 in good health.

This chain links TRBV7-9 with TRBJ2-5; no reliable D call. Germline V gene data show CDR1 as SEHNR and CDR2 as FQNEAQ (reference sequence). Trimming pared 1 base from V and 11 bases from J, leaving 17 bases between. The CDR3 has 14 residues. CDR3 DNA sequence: TGTGCCAGCAGCTTAGGCCCCGTCTACGTGGAGCAGTACTTC. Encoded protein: CASSLGPVYVEQYF. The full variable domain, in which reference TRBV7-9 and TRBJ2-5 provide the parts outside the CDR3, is DTGVSQNPRHKITKRGQNVTFRCDPISEHNRLYWYRQTLGQGPEFLTYFQNEAQLEKSRLLSDRFSAERPKGSFSTLEIQRTEQGDSAMYLCASSLGPVYVEQYFGPGTRLLVL.

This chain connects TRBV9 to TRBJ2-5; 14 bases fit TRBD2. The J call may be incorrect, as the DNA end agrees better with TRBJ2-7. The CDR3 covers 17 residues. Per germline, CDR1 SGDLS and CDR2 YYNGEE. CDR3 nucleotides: TGTGCCAGCAGCGTAGGCTCGGGGACTAGCGGGAGTGACGAGCAGTACTTC. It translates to CASSVGSGTSGSDEQYF.

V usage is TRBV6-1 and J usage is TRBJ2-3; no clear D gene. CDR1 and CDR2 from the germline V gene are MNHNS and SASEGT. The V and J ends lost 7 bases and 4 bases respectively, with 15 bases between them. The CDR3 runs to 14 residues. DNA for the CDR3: TGTGCCAGCACCGAAGATGTAGGGCCAGATACGCAGTATTTT. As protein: CASTEDVGPDTQYF.

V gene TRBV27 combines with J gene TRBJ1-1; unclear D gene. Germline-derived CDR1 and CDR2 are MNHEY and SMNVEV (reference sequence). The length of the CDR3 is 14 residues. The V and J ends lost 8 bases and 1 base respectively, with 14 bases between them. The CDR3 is CASRTGRENTEAFF. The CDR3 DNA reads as TGTGCCAGCCGAACGGGCAGAGAGAACACTGAAGCTTTCTTT.

CDR3 region: CASSEGRSGNQPQHF. CDR3 sequence (DNA): TGTGCCAGCAGTGAAGGTAGATCGGGCAATCAGCCCCAGCATTTT. The chain joins TRBV6-1 to TRBJ1-5; D gene uncertain. In germline, CDR1 is MNHNS, CDR2 SASEGT. This CDR3 comprises 15 residues. Trimming removed 1 base from V and 2 bases from J, with 9 bases in between.

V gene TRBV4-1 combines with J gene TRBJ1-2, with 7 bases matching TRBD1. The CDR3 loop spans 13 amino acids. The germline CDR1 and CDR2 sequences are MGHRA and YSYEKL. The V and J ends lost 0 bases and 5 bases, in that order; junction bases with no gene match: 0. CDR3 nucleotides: TGCGCCAGCAGCCAAGAGGGACAGTATGGCTACACCTTC. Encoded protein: CASSQEGQYGYTF.

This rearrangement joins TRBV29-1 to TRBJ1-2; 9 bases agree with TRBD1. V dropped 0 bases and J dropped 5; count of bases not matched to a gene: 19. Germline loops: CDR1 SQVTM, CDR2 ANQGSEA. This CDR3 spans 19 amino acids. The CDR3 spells CSVEEAAPGQGFRVYGYTF. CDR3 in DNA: TGCAGCGTTGAAGAGGCAGCACCGGGACAGGGCTTCCGGGTATATGGCTACACCTTC. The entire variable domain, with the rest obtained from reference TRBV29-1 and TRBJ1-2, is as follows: SAVISQKPSRDICQRGTSLTIQCQVDSQVTMMFWYRQQPGQSLTLIATANQGSEATYESGFVIDKFPISRPNLTFSTLTVSNMSPEDSSIYLCSVEEAAPGQGFRVYGYTFGSGTRLTVV.